These 20 T cell receptor beta chains were all obtained from the same sample, sequenced in a study of shared clonotypes between healthy human individuals. Cells designated naive CD8 were CD45RO-negative and were positively selected for CCR7, with terminally differentiated effector memory CD45RA+ cells excluded. Profiling relied on immunoSEQ multiplex PCR, and the TCRdb table lists in-frame clones only, not all of them. The profile shows about 590,000 clones, nearly 97% of them singletons. The source material was naive CD8+ T cells sorted from blood. The origin of the receptors is a woman in her thirties in good health.

V is TRBV15 and J is TRBJ2-1; the D gene is possibly TRBD1 (6 bases). The CDR3 is 17 amino acids. The V and J ends lost 0 bases and 0 bases respectively, with 12 bases between them. Germline V CDR1 and CDR2: LNHNV, YYDKDF (reference sequence). The CDR3 sequence: CATSRDTGISSYNEQFF. The CDR3 coding sequence is TGTGCCACCAGCAGAGATACAGGGATAAGCTCCTACAATGAGCAGTTCTTC.

The chain recombines TRBV29-1 with TRBJ2-7; TRBD2 might be the D (6 bases). Germline CDR1 and CDR2: SQVTM and ANQGSEA. This CDR3 contains 13 residues. Between the trimmed V and J ends, which lost 6 bases and 7 bases, there was a span of 19 bases. For the CDR3, the DNA is TGCAGCGTGGCGGGGACCCGTCTAGGGGAGCAGTACTTC. Amino acids: CSVAGTRLGEQYF.

The V and J genes are TRBV27 and TRBJ2-3; D might be TRBD2 (5 bases). The germline V gene has CDR1 MNHEY and CDR2 SMNVEV (reference sequence). V shed 3 bases and J shed 7 bases, with 20 bases lying between them. The CDR3 sequence is 16 residues long. CDR3 in DNA: TGTGCCAGCAGTTTGGGCAGCGGAGGAGCCTCCCATACGCAGTATTTT. Translation: CASSLGSGGASHTQYF.

This rearrangement joins TRBV27 to TRBJ1-2; 9 bases fit TRBD1. Germline lookup yields CDR1 MNHEY and CDR2 SMNVEV (reference sequence). CDR3 length equals 15 residues. V shed 7 bases, J shed 0 bases, and the junction held 6 bases outside the gene matches. DNA of the CDR3: TGTGCCAGCAATCCGGGACAGGGTTCTAACTATGGCTACACCTTC. It yields the protein CASNPGQGSNYGYTF.

The chain joins TRBV27 to TRBJ2-3, with 7 bases lining up with TRBD2. Germline loops: CDR1 MNHEY, CDR2 SMNVEV (reference sequence). The CDR3 totals 14 residues. Trimming at V came to 4 bases and at J to 0 bases, leaving 1 base not matched to a gene. DNA for the CDR3: TGTGCCAGCAGTTGGCGGGAGAGCACAGATACGCAGTATTTT. This encodes CASSWRESTDTQYF.

The V and J genes are TRBV28 and TRBJ1-5; the match to TRBD1 covers 8 bases. The CDR3 has 15 amino acids. Germline values: CDR1 MDHEN, CDR2 SYDVKM. V lost 6 bases to trimming and J lost 2 bases; unmatched junction nucleotides: 6. The DNA of the CDR3 is TGTGCCAGCAGCTTAGGACAGGGAGGCAATCAGCCCCAGCATTTT. Its protein is CASSLGQGGNQPQHF.

This clone was found a few times. The rearrangement joins TRBV27 to TRBJ1-2, with TRBD1 matching over 8 bases. CDR1 and CDR2 (germline): MNHEY, SMNVEV (reference sequence). The CDR3 consists of 15 residues. The J segment lost 4 bases and the V segment lost 5 bases, leaving 9 bases of the junction unmatched. The CDR3 sequence: CASSPSTGDPYGYTF. The CDR3 DNA is TGTGCCAGCAGTCCCTCGACAGGGGATCCCTATGGCTACACCTTC.

The gene calls are TRBV29-1 and TRBJ2-7; tentative D call: TRBD1 (5 bases). Trimming left V 1 base short and J 2 bases short, with 15 bases between. Per germline, CDR1 SQVTM and CDR2 ANQGSEA. There are 15 residues in the CDR3. This CDR3 is CSVEGVGALPYEQYF. Here the CDR3 DNA reads TGCAGCGTTGAAGGAGTAGGGGCTCTTCCCTACGAGCAGTACTTC.

The genes are TRBV5-6 and TRBJ2-1; 11 bases match TRBD2. CDR1 is SGHDT, CDR2 YYEEEE, per germline. The V gene end was trimmed by 1 base and the J gene end by 8 bases; junction bases not matched to a gene: 8. The CDR3 sequence is 16 residues long. The CDR3 bases are TGTGCCAGCAGCTTGCTAACTAGCGGGAGACCCGATGAGCAGTTCTTC. This codes for CASSLLTSGRPDEQFF.

V and J are TRBV9 and TRBJ2-7; a weak D match, TRBD2 (5 bases). Trimming left V 0 bases short and J 1 base short, with 11 bases between. The CDR3 totals 15 residues. Looked up from germline, CDR1 is SGDLS and CDR2 is YYNGEE. CDR3 in DNA: TGTGCCAGCAGCGTAGCGGACTTTGGATCCTACGAGCAGTACTTC. This codes for CASSVADFGSYEQYF.

The chain recombines TRBV27 with TRBJ2-1; D gene ambiguous. The germline V gene encodes CDR1 MNHEY and CDR2 SMNVEV (reference sequence). CDR3 size: 15 residues. V lost 6 bases and J lost 4, with 16 bases in between. The CDR3 reads CASSLTDPAYNEQFF. The DNA for the CDR3 is TGTGCCAGCAGCCTGACTGACCCAGCATACAATGAGCAGTTCTTC.

The chain employs TRBV4-2 and TRBJ2-3; possible D gene TRBD2, 6 bases. V lost 0 bases and J 2 bases, leaving 18 bases between the germline ends. The length of the CDR3 is 18 residues. Germline CDR1 reads LGHNA; CDR2 reads YNFKEQ. CDR3 loop: CASSQESNGGMITDTQYF. The CDR3 DNA reads as TGTGCCAGCAGCCAAGAGTCCAACGGCGGGATGATCACAGATACGCAGTATTTT.

The chain uses TRBV6-5 and TRBJ2-7; D may be TRBD2 (6 bases). Per germline, CDR1 MNHEY and CDR2 SVGAGI. The V end was cut by 6 bases, the J end by 4 bases, with 16 bases between. The CDR3 runs to 14 residues. The CDR3 DNA reads as TGTGCCAGCAGCGACAGCGATGGGAGGTACGAGCAGTACTTC. Its protein is CASSDSDGRYEQYF.

V usage is TRBV15 and J usage is TRBJ2-2; possibly TRBD1 for D (5 bases). CDR3 size: 15 residues. Trimming removed 5 bases at V and 2 bases at J, with 12 bases between. Germline V lookup: CDR1 LNHNV, CDR2 YYDKDF (reference sequence). The CDR3 coding sequence is TGTGCCACCAGCGAACAGGCGATCAACACCGGGGAGCTGTTTTTT. It yields the protein CATSEQAINTGELFF.

For this clone: The sample carries other DNA sequences with the same CDR3. The chain uses TRBV9 and TRBJ1-3; D is ambiguous. The CDR3 is made up of 13 amino acids. V lost 0 bases, J lost 4 bases, and 5 bases lay in between. Looked up from germline, CDR1 is SGDLS and CDR2 is YYNGEE. CDR3 DNA sequence: TGTGCCAGCAGCGTAGGGTCCGGAAACACCATATATTTT. Amino acids: CASSVGSGNTIYF. Using reference TRBV9 and TRBJ1-3 for the parts outside the CDR3, the full variable domain is DSGVTQTPKHLITATGQRVTLRCSPRSGDLSVYWYQQSLDQGLQFLIQYYNGEERAKGNILERFSAQQFPDLHSELNLSSLELGDSALYFCASSVGSGNTIYFGEGSWLTVV.

V is TRBV27 and J is TRBJ2-1; D tentatively fits TRBD1 or TRBD2 (5 bases each). The CDR3 is 18 amino acids. V lost 6 bases and J 3 bases, leaving 24 bases between the germline ends. CDR1 and CDR2 from the germline V gene are MNHEY and SMNVEV (reference sequence). The CDR3: CASSLRQGPLDLYNEQFF. In DNA, the CDR3 is TGTGCCAGCAGCCTAAGGCAGGGACCCCTAGACCTCTACAATGAGCAGTTCTTC.

The chain combines TRBV28 with TRBJ1-6; D unresolved. CDR1 and CDR2 from the germline V gene are MDHEN and SYDVKM. The V and J ends lost 6 bases and 0 bases respectively, with 18 bases between them. There are 18 residues in the CDR3. The CDR3 DNA sequence: TGTGCCAGCAGCTTTGATAATTATCCTAGCTCCTATAATTCACCCCTCCACTTT. This encodes CASSFDNYPSSYNSPLHF.

As to this clone: The same CDR3 arises from other DNA sequences in this sample as well. The chain uses TRBV28 and TRBJ2-1; the D gene is possibly TRBD1 (6 bases). The V gene lost 5 bases and the J gene lost 0 bases, with 8 bases spanning the gap. Germline V gene data show CDR1 as MDHEN and CDR2 as SYDVKM. The CDR3 consists of 14 residues. DNA of the CDR3: TGTGCCAGCAGTCTCAGGGGCTCCTACAATGAGCAGTTCTTC. Translated, it gives CASSLRGSYNEQFF.

The chain employs TRBV27 and TRBJ2-1, with D perhaps given as TRBD1 or TRBD2 (5 bases each). There are 16 residues in the CDR3. CDR1 is MNHEY and CDR2 is SMNVEV in the germline V gene (reference sequence). The germline V and J ends were trimmed by 5 bases and 6 bases, with 20 bases remaining between them. CDR3 coding DNA: TGTGCCAGCAGTCCGATTTTGGGGGACGCCTTCAATGAGCAGTTCTTC. It translates to CASSPILGDAFNEQFF.

The J gene is TRBJ2-7, the V gene TRBV15, with D unclear. The CDR3 spans 16 residues. Germline V gives CDR1 LNHNV, CDR2 YYDKDF (reference sequence). The V and J ends lost 0 bases and 3 bases respectively, with 15 bases between them. CDR3 in amino acids: CATSRDQSEKFYEQYF. The CDR3 coding sequence is TGTGCCACCAGCAGAGATCAGTCAGAGAAATTCTACGAGCAGTACTTC. Variable domain in full (rest from reference TRBV15 and TRBJ2-7): DAMVIQNPRYQVTQFGKPVTLSCSQTLNHNVMYWYQQKSSQAPKLLFHYYDKDFNNEADTPDNFQSRRPNTSFCFLDIRSPGLGDTAMYLCATSRDQSEKFYEQYFGPGTRLTVT.